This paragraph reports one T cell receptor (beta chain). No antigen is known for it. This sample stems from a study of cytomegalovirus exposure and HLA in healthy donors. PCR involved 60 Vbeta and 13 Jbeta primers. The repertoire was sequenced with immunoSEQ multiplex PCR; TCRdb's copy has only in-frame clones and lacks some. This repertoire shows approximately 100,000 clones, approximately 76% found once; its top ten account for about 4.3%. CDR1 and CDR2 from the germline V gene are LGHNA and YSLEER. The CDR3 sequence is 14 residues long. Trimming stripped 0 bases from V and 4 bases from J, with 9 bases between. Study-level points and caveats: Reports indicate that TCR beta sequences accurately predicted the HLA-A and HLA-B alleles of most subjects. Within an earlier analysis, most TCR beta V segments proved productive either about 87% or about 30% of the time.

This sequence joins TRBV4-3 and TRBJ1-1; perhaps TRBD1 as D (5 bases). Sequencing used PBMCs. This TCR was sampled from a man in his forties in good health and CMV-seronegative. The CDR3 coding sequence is TGCGCCAGCAGCCAAGATCCGGGGGTCACTGAAGCTTTCTTT. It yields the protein CASSQDPGVTEAFF.